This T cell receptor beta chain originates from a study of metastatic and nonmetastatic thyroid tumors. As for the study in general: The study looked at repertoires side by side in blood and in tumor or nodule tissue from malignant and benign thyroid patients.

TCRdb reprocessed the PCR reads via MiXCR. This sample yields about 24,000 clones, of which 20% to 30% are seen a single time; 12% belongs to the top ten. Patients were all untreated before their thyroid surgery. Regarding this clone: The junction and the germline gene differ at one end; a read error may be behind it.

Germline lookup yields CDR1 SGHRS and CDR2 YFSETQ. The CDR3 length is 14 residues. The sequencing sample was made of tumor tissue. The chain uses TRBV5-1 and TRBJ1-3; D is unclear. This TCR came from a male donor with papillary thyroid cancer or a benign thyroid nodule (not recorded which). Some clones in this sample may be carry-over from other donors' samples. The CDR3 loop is CSSSSYQLGNTIYF. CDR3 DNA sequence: TGTTCCAGCAGTAGCTACCAGCTTGGGAACACCATATATTTT.